This T cell receptor beta chain was captured by sequencing in a study of response to subunit inactivated influenza vaccine. In its sample, this clonotype was seen a few times. Antigen specificity is unknown. The CDR3 extends over 15 amino acids. V shed 5 bases and J 9 bases; nucleotides not matched to a gene: 14. Germline V lookup: CDR1 SGHAT, CDR2 FQNNGV. TCRdb re-called the RT-PCR reads with MiXCR, one entry per CDR3 protein. This sample yields about 700,000 distinct CDR3 sequences, of which 15% to 18% are seen a single time; 11% belongs to the top ten. Overall study findings and caveats: Authors suggested each seasonal influenza vaccination recruits few new T cells.

The TCR sequence derives from a man aged 50-59 years who received an inactivated influenza vaccine. The chain is built from TRBV11-2 and TRBJ1-2, with 8 bases identical to TRBD1. Here the sequenced sample was PBMCs from blood, taken roughly 13 days after vaccination. The chain's CDR3 is CASSPDRARGGSYTF. The DNA of the CDR3 is TGTGCCAGCAGCCCGGACAGGGCCCGGGGTGGGAGCTACACCTTC.